What follows are 18 T cell receptor beta chains derived from one specimen sequenced in a study of cytomegalovirus exposure and HLA in healthy donors (dated by TCRdb to about 2017). The method behind the library was the immunoSEQ multiplex PCR assay. The multiplex PCR relied on a mix of 60 forward primers for TCR Vbeta segments and 13 reverse primers for TCR Jbeta segments. The table comes from immuneACCESS by way of TCRdb, which keeps in-frame sequences with V and J called. Part of the clones is missing from these tables; in studies checked, under half for an unresolved V gene and the rest for unknown reasons. The sample table records tens of thousands of clones; about 63% of these occur just once. Together, the top ten hold around 6.5% of the sample. Sequenced sample: PBMCs. These receptor sequences come from a woman in her 30s in good health and CMV-seronegative.

The J gene is TRBJ2-5, the V gene TRBV6-5; 7 positions agree with TRBD1. Per the germline V gene, CDR1 is MNHEY and CDR2 is SVGAGI. CDR3 length: 13 residues. V trimming: 7 bases; J trimming: 5 bases; junction bases outside the gene matches: 7. CDR3 residues: CASTTRGLETQYF. For the CDR3, the DNA is TGTGCCAGCACCACGAGGGGGCTGGAGACCCAGTACTTC.

The J gene is TRBJ1-1, the V gene TRBV5-1, with D unclear. The V end was cut by 2 bases, the J end by 0 bases, with 14 bases between. Germline V gene data show CDR1 as SGHRS and CDR2 as YFSETQ. CDR3 length: 16 amino acids. Written as DNA, the CDR3 is TGCGCCAGCAGCTTTCAATTGGCAGGCTTGAACACTGAAGCTTTCTTT. The encoded protein is CASSFQLAGLNTEAFF.

The rearrangement uses TRBV30 and TRBJ2-4, with TRBD1 matching over 7 bases. V trimming: 2 bases; J trimming: 8 bases; junction bases outside the gene matches: 6. There are 13 residues in the CDR3. Germline assignment: CDR1 GTSNPN and CDR2 SVGIG (reference sequence). CDR3 amino acids: CAWSLAGGDIQYF. The DNA of the CDR3 is TGTGCCTGGAGTTTGGCAGGGGGAGACATTCAGTACTTC.

This clone was seen more than once but under ten times. The chain joins TRBV7-2 to TRBJ1-5; D is ambiguous. V shed 5 bases and J shed 2 bases, with 16 bases lying between them. The CDR3 loop spans 16 amino acids. Germline V gene data show CDR1 as SGHTA and CDR2 as FQGNSA. CDR3 nucleotide sequence: TGTGCCAGCAGCAATTCCCCTTTCCGGGGCAATCAGCCCCAGCATTTT. Protein product: CASSNSPFRGNQPQHF.

The chain employs TRBV7-2 and TRBJ2-2; 7 bases are a match to TRBD2. The CDR3 runs 15 residues. Per germline, CDR1 SGHTA and CDR2 FQGNSA. V lost 6 bases to trimming and J lost 1 base; unmatched junction nucleotides: 5. CDR3 sequence: CASRKAGLNTGELFF. DNA for the CDR3: TGTGCCAGCAGAAAAGCGGGGCTGAACACCGGGGAGCTGTTTTTT.

This clone was recorded once. The V and J genes are TRBV4-2 and TRBJ2-5; TRBD1 might be the D (5 bases). The V gene lost 0 bases and the J gene lost 4 bases, with 15 bases spanning the gap. The CDR3 covers 16 residues. In germline, CDR1 is LGHNA, CDR2 YNFKEQ. The CDR3 DNA reads TGTGCCAGCAGCCAAGAAGGGGCCCTATCGGGAGAGACCCAGTACTTC. Translated, it gives CASSQEGALSGETQYF.

The CDR3 nucleotides read TGTGCCAGCAGCCTACGACAGGGCACTGGAAACACCATATATTTT. It specifies CASSLRQGTGNTIYF. The chain couples TRBV14 to TRBJ1-3, with 7 bases identical to TRBD1. V was pared by 4 bases and J by 2 bases, with 5 bases of the junction left unmatched. This CDR3 contains 15 residues. Germline loops: CDR1 SGHDN, CDR2 FVKESK.

The chain joins TRBV5-4 to TRBJ2-1, with D perhaps TRBD1 (5 bases). This CDR3 contains 15 residues. Germline CDR1 reads SGHNT; CDR2 reads YYREEE (reference sequence). The V and J ends lost 7 bases and 3 bases respectively, with 17 bases between them. The CDR3, as DNA: TGTGCCAGCGCCCAGGGCCGCCCGGACTACAATGAGCAGTTCTTC. Its protein product is CASAQGRPDYNEQFF.

The chain has TRBV10-3 and TRBJ1-5, with no clear D. Trimming took off 2 bases at V and 8 bases at J, with 10 bases between the two ends. This CDR3 spans 13 amino acids. Germline lookup yields CDR1 ENHRY and CDR2 SYGVKD. In nucleotides, the CDR3 is TGTGCCATCAGTGAGGGGAGACGGGAGCCCCAGCATTTT. It encodes CAISEGRREPQHF.

This clone was picked up a small number of times. This rearrangement joins TRBV10-3 to TRBJ1-3; 12 positions agree with TRBD1. Per the germline V gene, CDR1 is ENHRY and CDR2 is SYGVKD. The CDR3 spans 16 residues. The junction had 6 bases not matched to a gene; V was cut back by 6 bases and J by 3 bases. CDR3 sequence reads: CAISTGTGGYGNTIYF. The CDR3 DNA follows: TGTGCCATCAGCACCGGGACAGGGGGCTATGGAAACACCATATATTTT.

This clone was observed a few times. The V call is TRBV5-5, the J call TRBJ2-2, with 13 bases aligning to TRBD2. This CDR3 comprises 18 residues. V lost 0 bases to trimming and J lost 8 bases; unmatched junction nucleotides: 10. CDR1 is SGHKS, CDR2 YYEKEE, per germline (reference sequence). The CDR3 coding sequence is TGTGCCAGCAGCTTGGTTGGGACTAGCGGGGCGCGACCGGGGGAGCTGTTTTTT. Protein product: CASSLVGTSGARPGELFF.

With regard to this clone: One junction end disagrees with the germline gene, perhaps due to a read error. This chain joins TRBV5-1 and TRBJ2-7, with D possibly being TRBD1 (6 bases). Germline V lookup: CDR1 SGHRS, CDR2 YFSETQ. This CDR3 has 16 residues. CDR3 residues: CAGSLAGTQRQYEQYF. The CDR3 bases are TGCGCCGGCAGCTTGGCCGGGACACAAAGACAGTACGAGCAGTACTTC.

This clone was seen a handful of times. The chain couples TRBV10-3 to TRBJ1-1; 8 bases map to TRBD1. Germline loops: CDR1 ENHRY, CDR2 SYGVKD. The V gene end was trimmed by 10 bases and the J gene end by 1 base; junction bases not matched to a gene: 5. The CDR3 spans 13 residues. Here the CDR3 DNA reads TGTGCCAGTACCGGGACAGGGAACACTGAAGCTTTCTTT. As protein: CASTGTGNTEAFF.

The rearrangement links TRBV18 to TRBJ1-1, with D possibly being TRBD1 (6 bases). CDR1 and CDR2 from the germline V gene are KGHSH and LQKENI. The CDR3 is 13 amino acids. The V and J ends lost 2 bases and 5 bases respectively, with 9 bases between them. Here the CDR3 reads CASSPNDRTEAFF. DNA for the CDR3: TGTGCCAGCTCACCAAATGACAGGACTGAAGCTTTCTTT.

This rearrangement joins TRBV5-1 to TRBJ2-7, with 7 bases identical to TRBD1. The CDR3 spans 13 residues. The trim removed 0 bases at V and 6 bases at J, leaving 3 bases unmatched. Germline V gene sequence: CDR1 SGHRS, CDR2 YFSETQ. DNA for the CDR3: TGCGCCAGCAGCTTGGGACAGGGAACCGAGCAGTACTTC. Encoded protein: CASSLGQGTEQYF.

This chain links TRBV6-1 with TRBJ2-7; the D gene is possibly TRBD1 (5 bases). Germline V gene lookup returns CDR1 MNHNS and CDR2 SASEGT. V was cut by 2 bases and J by 1 base, with 9 bases left in between. The CDR3 has 14 amino acids. Here the CDR3 reads CASSEPGMSYEQYF. CDR3 sequence (DNA): TGTGCCAGCAGTGAACCAGGGATGTCCTACGAGCAGTACTTC.

The rearrangement uses TRBV19 and TRBJ1-5; 8 bases are shared with TRBD1. The V gene's germline CDR1 is LNHDA and CDR2 SQIVND (reference sequence). V trimming: 2 bases; J trimming: 7 bases; junction bases outside the gene matches: 7. This CDR3 is 15 amino acids long. CDR3 DNA sequence: TGTGCCAGTAGTATACAGGGGGCGCGGAGGCAGCCCCAGCATTTT. Translating gives CASSIQGARRQPQHF.

The V call is TRBV7-7, the J call TRBJ2-3; D unclear. Germline lookup yields CDR1 SSHAT and CDR2 FNYEAQ (reference sequence). The CDR3 is 15 amino acids. V was cut by 2 bases and J by 5 bases, with 14 bases left in between. CDR3 DNA sequence: TGTGCCAGCAGCTTAAGCCCCCCCCCGGGAGATACGCAGTATTTT. Its protein is CASSLSPPPGDTQYF.